Listed below are T cell receptor beta chains from one sample, sequenced in a study of T cell changes during pregnancy in multiple sclerosis. Here immunoSEQ multiplex PCR was the method, and the copy in TCRdb shows in-frame clones only, minus some. The data show some 95,000 clones, with 80% to 95% seen just once and around 2.5% held by the top ten. Material: peripheral blood, obtained in the first trimester of pregnancy. These receptors were collected from a female donor with multiple sclerosis, enrolled in a pregnancy study. Each CDR3 is given without its conserved first and last residue. Each record gives: D gene, V gene, J gene, CDR3 protein. A D gene is named only where the DNA matches it firmly.

d_gene: TRBD2; v_gene: TRBV4-2; j_gene: TRBJ2-7; CDR3aa: ASSQGLARSYEQY
d_gene: NA; v_gene: TRBV7-9; j_gene: TRBJ2-1; CDR3aa: ASSLTLGASDEQF
d_gene: NA; v_gene: TRBV7-2; j_gene: TRBJ2-7; CDR3aa: ASSFTPYEQY
d_gene: TRBD2; v_gene: TRBV11-3; j_gene: TRBJ2-3; CDR3aa: ASSSGLAVSTDTQY
d_gene: TRBD1; v_gene: TRBV19; j_gene: TRBJ2-5; CDR3aa: ASSAYRGVGETQY
d_gene: NA; v_gene: TRBV7-6; j_gene: TRBJ2-7; CDR3aa: ASSLLDYEQY
d_gene: TRBD2; v_gene: TRBV5-8; j_gene: TRBJ2-7; CDR3aa: ASSSGTSGRSGHEQY
d_gene: NA; v_gene: TRBV2; j_gene: TRBJ2-1; CDR3aa: ASSEFLGGLYNEQF
d_gene: TRBD2; v_gene: TRBV30; j_gene: TRBJ2-7; CDR3aa: AWSVSGGSYEQY
d_gene: TRBD2; v_gene: TRBV14; j_gene: TRBJ2-7; CDR3aa: ASSQVTGTSSSYEQY
d_gene: TRBD2; v_gene: TRBV14; j_gene: TRBJ2-7; CDR3aa: ASSQGLAGGTSYEQY
d_gene: NA; v_gene: TRBV5-1; j_gene: TRBJ1-2; CDR3aa: ASSDDINYGYT
d_gene: NA; v_gene: TRBV6-5; j_gene: TRBJ1-2; CDR3aa: ASSYLRTGTNGYT
d_gene: NA; v_gene: TRBV5-4; j_gene: TRBJ2-7; CDR3aa: ASSPPGRGREPYEQY
d_gene: TRBD1; v_gene: TRBV6-5; j_gene: TRBJ1-2; CDR3aa: ASSTRGSYGYT
d_gene: NA; v_gene: TRBV27; j_gene: TRBJ2-3; CDR3aa: ASSPTGRRTDTQY
d_gene: NA; v_gene: TRBV4-2; j_gene: TRBJ1-1; CDR3aa: ASSQDTQGEAF
d_gene: TRBD1; v_gene: TRBV11-1; j_gene: TRBJ2-7; CDR3aa: ASSRTGGNEQY
d_gene: NA; v_gene: TRBV28; j_gene: TRBJ2-5; CDR3aa: ASRSGATRFQETQY
d_gene: NA; v_gene: TRBV7-9; j_gene: TRBJ2-5; CDR3aa: ASSPTETQY
d_gene: NA; v_gene: TRBV27; j_gene: TRBJ2-1; CDR3aa: ASSLSAGESYNEQF
d_gene: NA; v_gene: TRBV19; j_gene: TRBJ2-7; CDR3aa: ASAAGKSYEQY
d_gene: TRBD1; v_gene: TRBV19; j_gene: TRBJ1-1; CDR3aa: ASSGSGGGKTEAF
d_gene: TRBD1; v_gene: TRBV28; j_gene: TRBJ2-7; CDR3aa: ASNSGGSYEQY
d_gene: TRBD1; v_gene: TRBV27; j_gene: TRBJ2-1; CDR3aa: ASSPGQGSNEQF
d_gene: TRBD1; v_gene: TRBV28; j_gene: TRBJ2-1; CDR3aa: ASSWNRGINNEQF
d_gene: TRBD2; v_gene: TRBV9; j_gene: TRBJ2-7; CDR3aa: ASSVTSGNGEQY
d_gene: NA; v_gene: TRBV15; j_gene: TRBJ2-5; CDR3aa: ATSRELVEQETQY
d_gene: TRBD1; v_gene: TRBV28; j_gene: TRBJ1-3; CDR3aa: ASSNRGGGNTIY
d_gene: NA; v_gene: TRBV7-8; j_gene: TRBJ2-7; CDR3aa: ASSNGGLPSSSYEQY
d_gene: TRBD1; v_gene: TRBV28; j_gene: TRBJ1-5; CDR3aa: ASSLRRGHQPQH
d_gene: TRBD1; v_gene: TRBV15; j_gene: TRBJ2-5; CDR3aa: ATSRDLDRVETQY
d_gene: TRBD2; v_gene: TRBV5-1; j_gene: TRBJ2-1; CDR3aa: ASSLVSASGGNEQF
d_gene: TRBD2; v_gene: TRBV2; j_gene: TRBJ2-7; CDR3aa: ASTAPLAGRAYEQY
d_gene: NA; v_gene: TRBV28; j_gene: TRBJ1-5; CDR3aa: ASSFPNQPQH
d_gene: NA; v_gene: TRBV5-1; j_gene: TRBJ2-2; CDR3aa: ASSLGGGSNTGELF
d_gene: NA; v_gene: TRBV29-1; j_gene: TRBJ1-1; CDR3aa: SDGGSEAF
d_gene: TRBD1; v_gene: TRBV19; j_gene: TRBJ2-7; CDR3aa: ATAGQGASYEQY
d_gene: NA; v_gene: TRBV2; j_gene: TRBJ1-1; CDR3aa: ASSTTMNTEAF
d_gene: TRBD2; v_gene: TRBV4-1; j_gene: TRBJ2-1; CDR3aa: ASRLSGSSYNEQF
d_gene: TRBD2; v_gene: TRBV2; j_gene: TRBJ2-1; CDR3aa: ASSEVGTSGRGEQF
d_gene: TRBD2; v_gene: TRBV6-6; j_gene: TRBJ2-3; CDR3aa: ASERELDTQY
d_gene: TRBD1; v_gene: TRBV6-1; j_gene: TRBJ2-7; CDR3aa: ASSEFTGGYEQY
d_gene: TRBD1; v_gene: TRBV29-1; j_gene: TRBJ2-5; CDR3aa: SIRGDRGTAGETQY
d_gene: TRBD2; v_gene: TRBV7-6; j_gene: TRBJ2-3; CDR3aa: ASSRLTSGPQADTQY
d_gene: TRBD1; v_gene: TRBV19; j_gene: TRBJ1-5; CDR3aa: ASSTDRVQPQH
d_gene: NA; v_gene: TRBV30; j_gene: TRBJ1-1; CDR3aa: AWTRQQNTEAF
d_gene: NA; v_gene: TRBV15; j_gene: TRBJ2-3; CDR3aa: ATSSQDRNTDTQY
d_gene: NA; v_gene: TRBV19; j_gene: TRBJ1-2; CDR3aa: ASSIWQGLYGYT
d_gene: NA; v_gene: TRBV7-8; j_gene: TRBJ1-2; CDR3aa: ASSLTQSNYGYT
d_gene: TRBD2; v_gene: TRBV7-8; j_gene: TRBJ2-4; CDR3aa: ASSLAGTSGRGSAKNIQY
d_gene: TRBD2; v_gene: TRBV6-6; j_gene: TRBJ2-1; CDR3aa: ATIPASGRAYEQF